The 19 T cell receptor beta chains in this list originate from one sample, sequenced in a study of cytomegalovirus exposure and HLA in healthy donors. 13 Jbeta primers and 60 Vbeta primers were used for the PCR. Data came from immunoSEQ multiplex PCR; TCRdb stores just in-frame clones and leaves some out. The table has just over 150,000 clones, 70% to 90% seen once; the top ten hold over 1.5%. Sequences were obtained from PBMCs. Receptors originate from a woman under 30 in good health and CMV-seronegative.

The chain couples TRBV18 to TRBJ1-5, with D tentatively TRBD1 (5 bases). The CDR3 contains 13 residues. The V and J ends lost 4 bases and 3 bases respectively, with 7 bases between them. Germline V gives CDR1 KGHSH, CDR2 LQKENI. In nucleotides, the CDR3 is TGTGCCAGCTCACTGGACAACAATCAGCCCCAGCATTTT. Its translation: CASSLDNNQPQHF. Drawing the rest from reference TRBV18 and TRBJ1-5, the complete variable domain is NAGVMQNPRHLVRRRGQEARLRCSPMKGHSHVYWYRQLPEEGLKFMVYLQKENIIDESGMPKERFSAEFPKEGPSILRIQQVVRGDSAAYFCASSLDNNQPQHFGDGTRLSIL.

This rearrangement joins TRBV6-6 to TRBJ2-7, with 8 nucleotides matching TRBD1. The ends lost 8 bases at V and 2 bases at J; junction bases unmatched: 5. CDR1 is MNHNY, CDR2 SVGAGI, per germline (reference sequence). The CDR3 is 13 residues long. CDR3 nucleotides: TGTGCCAGCCGGGGACAGGCCCCCTACGAGCAGTACTTC. This codes for CASRGQAPYEQYF.

This chain connects TRBV27 to TRBJ1-4, with 8 nucleotides matching TRBD1. Germline V gene data show CDR1 as MNHEY and CDR2 as SMNVEV (reference sequence). V trimming: 3 bases; J trimming: 3 bases; junction bases outside the gene matches: 9. The CDR3 has 17 amino acids. The CDR3 region has the DNA TGTGCCAGCAGTTTCCAAGGAGACAGGGGACCTAATGAAAAACTGTTTTTT. It is translated as CASSFQGDRGPNEKLFF. Complete variable domain (other parts from reference TRBV27 and TRBJ1-4): EAQVTQNPRYLITVTGKKLTVTCSQNMNHEYMSWYRQDPGLGLRQIYYSMNVEVTDKGDVPEGYKVSRKEKRNFPLILESPSPNQTSLYFCASSFQGDRGPNEKLFFGSGTQLSVL.

The genes are TRBV2 and TRBJ2-7, with D tentatively TRBD1 (6 bases). The CDR3 is 13 amino acids. Germline CDR1 and CDR2: SNHLY and FYNNEI. V lost 7 bases and J lost 4, with 14 bases in between. The CDR3 bases are TGTGCCAGCAACTTCAAGGGGGTTTACGAGCAGTACTTC. It is translated as CASNFKGVYEQYF.

The rearrangement joins TRBV6-1 to TRBJ2-4; D gene uncertain. CDR3 size: 12 residues. CDR1 is MNHNS and CDR2 is SASEGT in the germline V gene. The germline V and J ends were trimmed by 0 bases and 7 bases, with 4 bases remaining between them. The CDR3: CASSEASNIQYF. The CDR3 DNA follows: TGTGCCAGCAGTGAAGCCTCTAACATTCAGTACTTC.

This clone was seen once. The rearrangement links TRBV19 to TRBJ1-5, with D perhaps matching TRBD1 (6 bases). The CDR3 covers 17 residues. CDR1 is LNHDA and CDR2 is SQIVND in the germline V gene (reference sequence). V was clipped by 2 bases and J by 0 bases, with 14 bases between them. CDR3 amino acids: CASSIQLGGPSNQPQHF. As DNA, the CDR3 is TGTGCCAGTAGTATACAGTTGGGGGGGCCTAGCAATCAGCCCCAGCATTTT. Drawing the rest from reference TRBV19 and TRBJ1-5, the complete variable domain is DGGITQSPKYLFRKEGQNVTLSCEQNLNHDAMYWYRQDPGQGLRLIYYSQIVNDFQKGDIAEGYSVSREKKESFPLTVTSAQKNPTAFYLCASSIQLGGPSNQPQHFGDGTRLSIL.

The rearrangement joins TRBV7-8 to TRBJ2-7; TRBD1 aligns across 7 bases. CDR1 is SGHVS, CDR2 FQNEAQ, per germline. J gave up 1 base and V 5 bases, and 5 bases lay outside the gene matches. The CDR3 runs 14 residues. This CDR3 reads CASSGRDSSYEQYF. DNA for the CDR3: TGTGCCAGCAGCGGAAGGGACAGTTCCTACGAGCAGTACTTC. The complete variable domain, with remaining parts taken from reference TRBV7-8 and TRBJ2-7, reads GAGVSQSPRYKVAKRGQDVALRCDPISGHVSLFWYQQALGQGPEFLTYFQNEAQLDKSGLPSDRFFAERPEGSVSTLKIQRTQQEDSAVYLCASSGRDSSYEQYFGPGTRLTVT.

V is TRBV5-1 and J is TRBJ2-7, with 10 bases lining up with TRBD2. Germline-derived CDR1 and CDR2 are SGHRS and YFSETQ. V lost 0 bases, J lost 2 bases, and 2 bases stayed unmatched. This CDR3 is built from 15 residues. DNA of the CDR3: TGCGCCAGCAGCTTGGGGAGCGGGAGGGCCTACGAGCAGTACTTC. Amino acid sequence: CASSLGSGRAYEQYF.

CDR3 region: CASSLPGQSYEQYF. CDR3 coding DNA: TGTGCCAGCAGCTTACCGGGACAGAGCTACGAGCAGTACTTC. This chain uses TRBV11-1 with TRBJ2-7; 7 bases are a match to TRBD1. The CDR3 loop spans 14 amino acids. Germline CDR1 is SGHAT and CDR2 is FQDESV (reference sequence). V shed 2 bases and J 3 bases; nucleotides not matched to a gene: 4.

This clone was recorded only once. The chain carries TRBV7-3 and TRBJ2-2, with D tentatively TRBD1 (6 bases). CDR1 and CDR2 (germline): SGHTA, FQGTGA. The CDR3 extends over 18 amino acids. The V gene lost 5 bases and the J gene lost 2 bases, with 21 bases spanning the gap. The CDR3 loop reads CASSREGYGRGNTGELFF. For the CDR3, the DNA is TGTGCCAGCAGCCGCGAGGGCTATGGCAGGGGAAACACCGGGGAGCTGTTTTTT.

This clone has more than one count but fewer than ten. The rearrangement joins TRBV4-1 to TRBJ1-1; no clear D gene. This CDR3 has 15 residues. Germline loops: CDR1 MGHRA, CDR2 YSYEKL. With 1 base removed from V and 2 bases from J, the gap between germline ends came to 11 bases. The CDR3 coding sequence is TGCGCCAGCAGCCAAGCGTTGAGGGAAAACACTGAAGCTTTCTTT. Translating it yields CASSQALRENTEAFF.

The chain links TRBV4-1 to TRBJ1-3, with D uncertain. V was trimmed by 0 bases and J by 0 bases, leaving 12 bases between them. CDR1 and CDR2 from the germline V gene are MGHRA and YSYEKL. This CDR3 is built from 17 residues. CDR3 DNA sequence: TGCGCCAGCAGCCAAGAGGGCGCAGTCCGCTCTGGAAACACCATATATTTT. This sequence encodes CASSQEGAVRSGNTIYF.

J is TRBJ1-2 and V is TRBV4-1; possibly TRBD1 for D (6 bases). CDR1 and CDR2 from the germline V gene are MGHRA and YSYEKL. The CDR3 covers 15 residues. Trimming left V 6 bases short and J 6 bases short, with 20 bases between. The DNA for the CDR3 is TGCGCCAGCAGGTACAGGGTAGCTGGCGGAGATGGCTACACCTTC. Translating it yields CASRYRVAGGDGYTF.

The chain joins TRBV9 to TRBJ2-3, with D possibly TRBD2 on 5 matching bases. This CDR3 spans 12 amino acids. The germline V and J ends were trimmed by 0 bases and 6 bases, with 5 bases remaining between them. Germline values: CDR1 SGDLS, CDR2 YYNGEE. The CDR3 DNA follows: TGTGCCAGCAGCGTAGGGGAGGATACGCAGTATTTT. Translated, it gives CASSVGEDTQYF.

Of note for this clone: Germline and junction disagree at one end, which may indicate a read error. Distinct nucleotide sequences in the sample also encode this CDR3. The CDR3 DNA reads as TGTGCCAGTAGTTTATCCTTCCAGGCGCAAGAGACCCAGTACTTC. Encoded protein: CASSLSFQAQETQYF. The chain links TRBV27 to TRBJ2-5; D remains unclear. The CDR3 sequence is 15 residues long. Germline CDR1 and CDR2: MNHEY and SMNVEV (reference sequence).

The chain couples TRBV11-2 to TRBJ2-7; TRBD1 aligns across 9 bases. CDR1 is SGHAT, CDR2 FQNNGV, per germline. This CDR3 spans 15 amino acids. J was trimmed by 4 bases and V by 4 bases; bases with no gene match: 8. CDR3 coding DNA: TGTGCCAGCAGCTCCCACAGGGGGCGCGATTACGAGCAGTACTTC. Its translation: CASSSHRGRDYEQYF.

The table lists this clone with a few counts. The chain links TRBV6-1 to TRBJ1-3, with D uncertain. CDR1 is MNHNS, CDR2 SASEGT, per germline. The CDR3 runs 14 residues. Trimming stripped 7 bases from V and 7 bases from J, with 17 bases between. For the CDR3, the DNA is TGTGCCAGCACAGTAGTCGGCTTGGGCAACACCATATATTTT. Amino acids: CASTVVGLGNTIYF.

The J gene is TRBJ2-5, the V gene TRBV5-1; D gene uncertain. Germline-derived CDR1 and CDR2 are SGHRS and YFSETQ. This CDR3 contains 11 residues. Trimming removed 4 bases from V and 2 bases from J, with 3 bases in between. The CDR3 loop reads CASSTQETQYF. As DNA, the CDR3 is TGCGCCAGCAGCACTCAAGAGACCCAGTACTTC.

This clone has only a few counts. The chain is built from TRBV4-1 and TRBJ1-2; possible D gene TRBD1, 5 bases. Trimming removed 3 bases from V and 4 bases from J, with 15 bases in between. This CDR3 spans 15 amino acids. Germline V lookup: CDR1 MGHRA, CDR2 YSYEKL. CDR3 residues: CASSHETTGSYGYTF. The CDR3 DNA follows: TGCGCCAGCAGCCATGAAACTACAGGTTCCTATGGCTACACCTTC.